The entry that follows covers one T cell receptor (beta chain) sequence. What it binds is not known. The data stem from a study of T cells after yellow fever vaccination. Per germline, CDR1 LGHNA and CDR2 YNFKEQ. This CDR3 is built from 15 residues. With 6 bases clipped from V and 1 base from J, the junction kept 6 bases outside the gene matches. UMIs were added to TCR cDNA along with a universal primer site when it was made by 5'RACE template switching. TCRdb processed the 5' RACE reads anew with MiXCR; each CDR3 protein has one entry. This sample yields some 560,000 distinct CDR3 sequences, of which approximately 16% are seen a single time; around 15% belongs to the top ten. The study's findings and limits: Peak timing came faster in the weaker secondary response, day 5 versus 15. Booster samples showed a return of most primary-vaccination clones (roughly 96% CD4, approximately 90% CD8).

The sequence came from a man between 18 and 35 years old who received the YFV17D yellow fever vaccine. The material sequenced was PBMCs, taken 5 to 6 days after the first yellow fever vaccination. The chain joins TRBV4-2 to TRBJ1-5, with 7 bases that match TRBD1. CDR3 protein: CASSPGGWSNQPQHF. The CDR3 DNA is TGTGCCAGCAGTCCAGGGGGTTGGAGCAATCAGCCCCAGCATTTT.